This TCR beta chain was sequenced for a study of blood T cell repertoires in COVID-19. Study details: The United States, Italy and Spain provided the acute and convalescent COVID-19 samples.

Original handling: Amplified reference gene primers provided the basis for estimating nucleated cell counts. Produced via immunoSEQ multiplex PCR; TCRdb's table is partial and in-frame only. V, J and clone size are taken as reported in that table, and D and trimming were inferred from the DNA itself. Among roughly 340,000 clones listed, over 70% were seen once. Germline V gene data show CDR1 as MRHNA and CDR2 as SNTAGT. The CDR3 consists of 14 residues. The V segment lost 4 bases and the J segment 3 bases; nucleotides outside the gene matches: 0. The rearrangement joins TRBV6-4 to TRBJ2-2; 9 bases line up with TRBD1. The sample comprised peripheral blood. This clonotype was obtained from a woman aged 45-65 years with COVID-19, enrolled during active disease. The CDR3 loop is CASSGTGDTGELFF. The CDR3 DNA sequence: TGTGCCAGCAGTGGGACAGGGGACACCGGGGAGCTGTTTTTT.